This T cell receptor (beta chain) was found in a study of OX40 agonist ivuxolimab in advanced cancers. Assay: immunoSEQ multiplex PCR; the TCRdb copy retains only in-frame clones and omits some. The sample holds about 68,000 clones, around 86% seen once. The V gene's germline CDR1 is SGHAT and CDR2 FQNNGV. V dropped 3 bases and J dropped 7 bases, with 6 bases sitting between them. This CDR3 spans 11 amino acids. Study findings and constraints: Doses of 0.1 to 3.0 mg/kg were accompanied by clonal expansion of CD4+ and CD8+ blood T cells by week 6.

Remarks on this clone: Its target is not known.

The source of this sequence is an adult with an advanced solid tumor such as melanoma, head and neck, liver or kidney cancer. The material was CD4+ or CD8+ T cells sorted from blood, obtained in a trial of the OX40 agonist ivuxolimab. V gene TRBV11-2 combines with J gene TRBJ1-1; D remains unclear. Here the CDR3 reads CASSLKFEAFF. In DNA form, the CDR3 reads TGTGCCAGCAGCTTGAAGTTTGAAGCTTTCTTT.